The 17 T cell receptor beta chains reported below all come from one sample, sequenced in a study of OX40 agonist ivuxolimab in advanced cancers. TCRdb keeps only in-frame clones here, not all; method: immunoSEQ multiplex PCR. The profile covers 70,000 to 100,000 clones, with around four fifths appearing a single time and 0.95% to 1.3% taken by the ten largest. The specimen comprised CD4+ or CD8+ T cells sorted from blood, sampled in a trial of the OX40 agonist ivuxolimab. Receptors were obtained from an adult with an advanced solid tumor such as melanoma, head and neck, liver or kidney cancer.

This rearrangement joins TRBV6-1 to TRBJ1-5; 7 bases are a match to TRBD1. CDR1 and CDR2 from the germline V gene are MNHNS and SASEGT. This CDR3 contains 14 residues. Losses at the gene ends were 6 bases for V and 1 base for J; bases not matched to a gene: 3. The CDR3 is CASRTGYSNQPQHF. The CDR3, as DNA: TGTGCCAGCAGGACAGGGTACAGCAATCAGCCCCAGCATTTT.

This chain links TRBV6-5 with TRBJ2-2, with 9 bases lining up with TRBD1. This CDR3 has 14 amino acids. V shed 10 bases and J 4 bases; nucleotides not matched to a gene: 7. The germline V gene has CDR1 MNHEY and CDR2 SVGAGI. The CDR3 sequence is CATGTGRSTGELFF. CDR3 bases: TGTGCCACCGGGACAGGGAGATCCACCGGGGAGCTGTTTTTT.

The chain is built from TRBV6-1 and TRBJ2-5; D is undetermined. There are 15 residues in the CDR3. Germline V gene lookup returns CDR1 MNHNS and CDR2 SASEGT. The V end was cut by 2 bases, the J end by 0 bases, with 10 bases between. The CDR3 is CASSESPVYQETQYF. The CDR3 nucleotides are TGTGCCAGCAGTGAATCACCGGTGTACCAAGAGACCCAGTACTTC.

The chain combines TRBV4-2 with TRBJ1-1; perhaps TRBD1 as D (5 bases). The CDR3 length is 15 residues. V was clipped by 4 bases and J by 0 bases, with 12 bases between them. The germline CDR1 and CDR2 sequences are LGHNA and YNFKEQ. As DNA, the CDR3 is TGTGCCAGCAGCCCCCAGACAGCCCTGAACACTGAAGCTTTCTTT. The encoded protein is CASSPQTALNTEAFF.

V and J are TRBV5-1 and TRBJ2-5; D might be TRBD2 (6 bases). Per germline, CDR1 SGHRS and CDR2 YFSETQ. V gave up 2 bases and J gave up 5 bases, with 16 bases separating them. The CDR3 loop spans 15 amino acids. The CDR3 loop is CASSFRPGGEETQYF. Written as DNA, the CDR3 is TGCGCCAGCAGCTTTCGGCCCGGGGGAGAGGAGACCCAGTACTTC. The full variable domain, in which reference TRBV5-1 and TRBJ2-5 provide the parts outside the CDR3, is KAGVTQTPRYLIKTRGQQVTLSCSPISGHRSVSWYQQTPGQGLQFLFEYFSETQRNKGNFPGRFSGRQFSNSRSEMNVSTLELGDSALYLCASSFRPGGEETQYFGPGTRLLVL.

This chain uses TRBV5-1 with TRBJ2-2; TRBD1 matches at 9 bases. The CDR3 has 15 amino acids. Losses at the gene ends were 2 bases for V and 3 bases for J; bases not matched to a gene: 2. Germline assignment: CDR1 SGHRS and CDR2 YFSETQ. The CDR3 sequence is CASSLQGADTGELFF. CDR3 coding DNA: TGCGCCAGCAGCTTACAGGGGGCGGACACCGGGGAGCTGTTTTTT.

The V call is TRBV6-6, the J call TRBJ2-7; D may be TRBD2 (5 bases). Germline V gene lookup returns CDR1 MNHNY and CDR2 SVGAGI (reference sequence). The CDR3 sequence is 15 residues long. Trimming removed 7 bases from V and 2 bases from J, with 18 bases in between. In DNA, the CDR3 is TGTGCCAGCAAGATCTACAGCGGAAATACCTACGAGCAGTACTTC. This translates into CASKIYSGNTYEQYF.

This clone was seen a handful of times. The rearrangement joins TRBV18 to TRBJ2-7; maybe TRBD1 (6 bases). CDR1 and CDR2 (germline): KGHSH, LQKENI. CDR3 size: 15 residues. The V end was cut by 2 bases, the J end by 1 base, with 12 bases between. The CDR3 nucleotides are TGTGCCAGCTCACCATCGCAGGGGTTATCCTACGAGCAGTACGTC. It encodes CASSPSQGLSYEQYV.

The chain carries TRBV9 and TRBJ1-1; D is ambiguous. Trimming shortened V by 4 bases and J by 6 bases, and 16 bases separated the two germline ends. The CDR3 covers 14 residues. Germline V gives CDR1 SGDLS, CDR2 YYNGEE. CDR3 sequence (DNA): TGTGCCAGCAGCCCTGGCGGACTGGGAGCTGAAGCTTTCTTT. Translation gives CASSPGGLGAEAFF.

This chain joins TRBV7-2 and TRBJ2-3, with TRBD2 matching 11 bases. Trimming removed 2 bases from V and 4 bases from J; junction bases left unmatched: 5. The CDR3 consists of 16 residues. Germline CDR1 reads SGHTA; CDR2 reads FQGNSA. The CDR3 is CASSLTSGGGADTQYF. CDR3 nucleotide sequence: TGTGCCAGCAGCTTAACTAGCGGGGGAGGGGCAGATACGCAGTATTTT.

DNA for the CDR3: TGTGCCAGCAGTTACGACGGGGGTAGCAATCAGCCCCAGCATTTT. This sequence encodes CASSYDGGSNQPQHF. The V call is TRBV6-5, the J call TRBJ1-5, with a tentative D call TRBD1 (5 bases). The CDR3 is 15 residues long. The V gene's germline CDR1 is MNHEY and CDR2 SVGAGI. With 2 bases removed from V and 0 bases from J, the gap between germline ends came to 8 bases.

The chain employs TRBV7-3 and TRBJ1-1; D gene unclear. The V and J ends lost 0 bases and 5 bases respectively, with 16 bases between them. Germline assignment: CDR1 SGHTA and CDR2 FQGTGA. CDR3 length: 16 amino acids. CDR3 coding DNA: TGTGCCAGCAGCTTAACGTTCGCCGGACCCGGGACTGAAGCTTTCTTT. It is translated as CASSLTFAGPGTEAFF.

This clone came up a few times. CDR3 coding DNA: TGCAGCGTGGCGACTGGTACAGATACGCAGTATTTT. Translation gives CSVATGTDTQYF. The V gene is TRBV29-1, the J gene TRBJ2-3; no definite D call. The CDR3 is 12 residues long. Germline assignment: CDR1 SQVTM and CDR2 ANQGSEA. The germline V and J ends were trimmed by 6 bases and 3 bases, with 10 bases remaining between them.

This clone was seen only a few times. The chain is built from TRBV5-5 and TRBJ1-1; D is uncertain. Trimming cost V 2 bases and J 2 bases, with 10 bases left between them. Germline V CDR1 and CDR2: SGHKS, YYEKEE (reference sequence). CDR3 length equals 14 residues. The CDR3 sequence is CASSFVQFNTEAFF. For the CDR3, the DNA is TGTGCCAGCAGCTTTGTACAGTTCAACACTGAAGCTTTCTTT.

The J gene is TRBJ2-5, the V gene TRBV18, with TRBD2 identical over 8 bases. Germline trimming cut 0 bases from V and 4 bases from J; bases unmatched to any gene: 4. Germline CDR1 KGHSH, CDR2 LQKENI. CDR3 length: 15 residues. The DNA for the CDR3 is TGTGCCAGCTCACCACCGTCAGCGGGGGCAGAGACCCAGTACTTC. Its protein is CASSPPSAGAETQYF. Together with reference TRBV18 and TRBJ2-5, the CDR3 gives the full variable domain: NAGVMQNPRHLVRRRGQEARLRCSPMKGHSHVYWYRQLPEEGLKFMVYLQKENIIDESGMPKERFSAEFPKEGPSILRIQQVVRGDSAAYFCASSPPSAGAETQYFGPGTRLLVL.

The J gene is TRBJ2-5, the V gene TRBV29-1; TRBD1 is a possible D gene (6 bases). The CDR3 runs 14 residues. The V and J ends lost 5 bases and 4 bases respectively, with 17 bases between them. Germline V CDR1 and CDR2: SQVTM, ANQGSEA. The CDR3 region is CSVRAGNRVETQYF. The DNA for the CDR3 is TGCAGCGTTAGAGCCGGGAACAGGGTAGAGACCCAGTACTTC.

The chain is built from TRBV7-2 and TRBJ2-3, with 13 bases identical to TRBD2. V was pared by 4 bases and J by 8 bases, with 9 bases of the junction left unmatched. Germline CDR1 is SGHTA and CDR2 is FQGNSA. This CDR3 comprises 16 residues. CDR3 nucleotides: TGTGCCAGCAGCTCCGTAGGGACTAGCGGGGCGAGTACGCAGTATTTT. This translates into CASSSVGTSGASTQYF. The variable domain in full, with the rest retrieved from reference TRBV7-2 and TRBJ2-3, is GAGVSQSPSNKVTEKGKDVELRCDPISGHTALYWYRQSLGQGLEFLIYFQGNSAPDKSGLPSDRFSAERTGGSVSTLTIQRTQQEDSAVYLCASSSVGTSGASTQYFGPGTRLTVL.